This section outlines one TCR beta chain sequence together with its context. Germline values: CDR1 KGHDR, CDR2 SFDVKD. The CDR3 has 15 residues. V trimming: 3 bases; J trimming: 4 bases; junction bases outside the gene matches: 7. The data originate from a study of blood T cell repertoires in COVID-19. TCRdb's copy holds only in-frame clones and misses some; the assay was immunoSEQ multiplex PCR. This sample carries fewer than 300,000 clones, 91% of them seen once, and the ten largest clones take roughly 2.3%. The receptor was derived from a woman under 40 with COVID-19, enrolled during active disease. Source material: peripheral blood. The genes are TRBV24-1 and TRBJ1-1; TRBD1 matches 7 bases. CDR3 sequence reads: CATSDEGARGTEAFF. CDR3 nucleotides: TGTGCCACCAGTGATGAGGGGGCCCGGGGCACTGAAGCTTTCTTT.